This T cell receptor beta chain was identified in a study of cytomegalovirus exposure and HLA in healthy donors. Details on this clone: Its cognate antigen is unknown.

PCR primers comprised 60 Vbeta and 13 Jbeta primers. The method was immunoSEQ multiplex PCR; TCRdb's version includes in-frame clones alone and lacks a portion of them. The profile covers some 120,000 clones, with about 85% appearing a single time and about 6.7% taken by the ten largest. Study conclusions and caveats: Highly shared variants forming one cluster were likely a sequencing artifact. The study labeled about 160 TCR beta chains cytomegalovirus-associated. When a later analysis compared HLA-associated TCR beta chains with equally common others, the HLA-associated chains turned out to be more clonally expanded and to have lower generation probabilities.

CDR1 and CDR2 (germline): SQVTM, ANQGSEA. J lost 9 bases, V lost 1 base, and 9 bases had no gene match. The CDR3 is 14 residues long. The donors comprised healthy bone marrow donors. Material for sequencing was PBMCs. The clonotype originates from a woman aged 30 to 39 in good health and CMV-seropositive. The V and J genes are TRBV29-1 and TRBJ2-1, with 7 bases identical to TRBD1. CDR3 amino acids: CSVEGDSGLGEQFF. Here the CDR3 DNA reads TGCAGCGTTGAAGGGGACAGCGGCCTCGGTGAGCAGTTCTTC.